Listed below are T cell receptor beta chains from one sample, sequenced in a study of identical twins. TCRdb called the 5' RACE reads again in MiXCR, with one record for every CDR3 protein. Of under 250,000 distinct CDR3 sequences listed, approximately 8% are singletons. These records were also assigned to another study, of yellow fever vaccine responses in identical twins.

Sequencing was done on a sample of CD8+ T cells sorted from blood. The origin of the receptors is a woman between 18 and 29 years old in good health. CDR3s leave out the opening cysteine and the closing phenylalanine or tryptophan.

v_gene	j_gene	CDR3aa
TRBV6-5	TRBJ2-1	ASSSAPLVTLYNEQF
TRBV29-1	TRBJ2-1	SVEAGGYSYNEQF
TRBV9	TRBJ2-1	ASTLRATAGANEQF
TRBV6-2/TRBV6-3	TRBJ2-5	ASSFPGAQY
TRBV29-1	TRBJ1-1	SVEGVTGIDTEAF
TRBV4-2	TRBJ2-1	ASSQEELNPGLPLNNEQF
TRBV21-1	TRBJ2-1	ASSNFHAKATNEQF
TRBV4-1	TRBJ2-3	ASSHRRESTDTQY
TRBV9	TRBJ2-3	ASSVRAGGPDTQY
TRBV20-1	TRBJ2-3	SARDGLITDTQY
TRBV20-1	TRBJ2-3	SVQLGLYTDTQY
TRBV7-9	TRBJ2-1	ATKASGKYNEQF
TRBV12-3/TRBV12-4	TRBJ2-3	ASSFLFGPGTDTQY
TRBV6-5	TRBJ2-7	ASSYGREGYEQY
TRBV12-3/TRBV12-4	TRBJ1-1	ASSPGGLQFEAF
TRBV7-6	TRBJ2-5	ASSLAQNSQETQY
TRBV2	TRBJ1-1	ATGAGYTEAF
TRBV7-8	TRBJ2-1	ASSLLLLDEQF
TRBV12-3/TRBV12-4	TRBJ1-3	AALGGEPTGNTIY
TRBV27	TRBJ2-3	ASSRQGIDTDTQY
TRBV29-1	TRBJ1-1	SVEVGRGAHGEAF
TRBV7-9	TRBJ2-1	ASSFSRGEQF
TRBV27	TRBJ2-5	ASSLDSGVRETQY
TRBV9	TRBJ2-1	ASSVAFVDSNEQF
TRBV4-1	TRBJ1-2	ASSQERPGLNYGYT
TRBV9	TRBJ2-3	ASSVGGLTDTQY
TRBV6-5	TRBJ1-2	ASSYGTGLSNYGYT
TRBV20-1	TRBJ2-1	RYEREGPYNEQF
TRBV3-1	TRBJ1-2	ASSQDGARVGYGYT
TRBV6-4	TRBJ2-3	ASSASGGASDTQY
TRBV12-3/TRBV12-4	TRBJ2-7	ASSRSSGEQY
TRBV5-1	TRBJ2-3	ASSPTGPDTQY
TRBV29-1	TRBJ1-5	SVAHQPQH
TRBV5-6	TRBJ2-1	ASSHWTSEIVSYNEQF
TRBV27	TRBJ2-7	ASSLNQAYEQY
TRBV2	TRBJ2-3	ASSFRRLTDTQY
TRBV5-1	TRBJ2-1	ASSLGLGRDYNEQF
TRBV7-9	TRBJ1-1	ASSLRQGIEAF
TRBV29-1	TRBJ1-3	SVDGEGSGNTIY
TRBV29-1	TRBJ2-6	SVEDLRGSPGANVLT
TRBV7-8	TRBJ2-2	ASSPTGQGLVGELF
TRBV20-1	TRBJ2-3	SDGTDTQY
TRBV5-5	TRBJ2-1	ASSGWDSNDGNYNEQF
TRBV5-1	TRBJ2-3	ASSFRDSATDTQY
TRBV7-7	TRBJ2-1	ASSLVAGFYNEQF
TRBV6-1	TRBJ1-1	ASTGRVWTEAF
TRBV12-3/TRBV12-4	TRBJ2-1	ASSERQGSYNEQF
TRBV29-1	TRBJ2-7	SVPSGSSEQY
TRBV5-5	TRBJ1-5	ASSLVRGNQPQH
TRBV20-1	TRBJ2-1	SGREEGNEQF
TRBV5-5	TRBJ2-1	ASKPGLAGGGLYEQF
TRBV29-1	TRBJ2-1	SVDIGYSYNEQF
TRBV12-3/TRBV12-4	TRBJ2-7	ASSLGATLGHEQY
TRBV7-8	TRBJ2-7	ASSLFGGSYEQY